These 2 T cell receptor beta chains were sequenced from one sample in a study of T cells in Graves' hyperthyroidism and ophthalmopathy. There were TCR beta CDR3 regions amplified from RNA transcripts. A first-round RT-PCR of the TCR CDR3 used the HTBI primer set. In TCRdb, the multiplex PCR reads were re-called with MiXCR into one record per CDR3 protein. There are 480,000 or so distinct CDR3 sequences in the sample; approximately 48% occur only once, and around 44% lies in the top ten. The sample taken for sequencing was peripheral blood or thyroid tissue (not recorded which). These TCRs come from an adult woman with Graves' disease, either hyperthyroidism or ophthalmopathy (not recorded which).

A single count supports this clonotype. V gene TRBV7-2 combines with J gene TRBJ2-7, with D perhaps matching TRBD1 or TRBD2 (5 bases each). V lost 5 bases to trimming and J lost 3 bases, with 11 bases between them. There are 13 residues in the CDR3. Per germline, CDR1 SGHTA and CDR2 FQGNSA. CDR3 in DNA: TGTGCCAGCAGCCGAGGGGTGTTCTACGAGCAGTACTTC. This codes for CASSRGVFYEQYF.

This clonotype was counted only a few times. The CDR3 DNA follows: TGCAGTGCTAGAGACCATGTGGGGATCTACACCTTC. Translating it yields CSARDHVGIYTF. The chain has TRBV20-1 and TRBJ1-2; D call uncertain. The germline CDR1 and CDR2 sequences are DFQATT and SNEGSKA (reference sequence). The length of the CDR3 is 12 residues. Between the trimmed V and J ends, which lost 0 bases and 10 bases, there was a span of 12 bases.